This TCR beta chain appears in the sequencing data of a study of identical twins. CDR3 length: 15 amino acids. Deletions cut 6 bases from V and 2 bases from J, with 17 bases between. Germline-derived CDR1 and CDR2 are MNHEY and SMNVEV (reference sequence). Study outcomes and limitations: Out-of-frame alpha sequences common to twins exhibited an excess of low generation probability. The models systematically underestimated how much out-of-frame TCR alpha was shared in monozygotic twins.

Using its own MiXCR run on the 5' RACE reads, TCRdb lists one record per CDR3 protein. Of approximately 500,000 distinct CDR3 sequences listed, more than 20% are singletons. A remark on this clonotype: Its cognate antigen is unknown.

In every case, the donor was a healthy Caucasian. Separately, the same data were catalogued under a study of T cells expressing NK-cell markers.

This sequence originates from a woman aged 18-29 years in good health. Sequences were obtained from CD4+ T cells sorted from blood. The chain combines TRBV27 with TRBJ2-7, with TRBD1 as a possible D gene (6 bases). The DNA for the CDR3 is TGTGCCAGCAGACCCTATATGGACAGAGCCTACGAGCAGTACTTC. Its protein product is CASRPYMDRAYEQYF.